Below, 20 T cell receptor beta chains from the same sample are listed, as sequenced in a study of cytomegalovirus exposure and HLA in healthy donors. The PCR contained 60 Vbeta and 13 Jbeta primers. Clones were sequenced by immunoSEQ multiplex PCR, and TCRdb holds only the in-frame ones, with some missing. The sample has about 51,000 clones, and its top ten clones hold roughly 25%. Material: PBMCs. These TCRs come from a man aged 35 to 55 in good health and CMV-seropositive.

This chain uses TRBV7-2 with TRBJ2-3; 7 bases line up with TRBD2. With 0 bases clipped from V and 6 bases from J, the junction kept 0 bases outside the gene matches. The CDR3 is made up of 13 amino acids. Germline V lookup: CDR1 SGHTA, CDR2 FQGNSA. CDR3 DNA sequence: TGTGCCAGCAGCTTAGCGGGGGGGGATACGCAGTATTTT. Translated, it gives CASSLAGGDTQYF.

The J gene is TRBJ2-5, the V gene TRBV4-1, with 10 bases identical to TRBD1. This CDR3 spans 15 amino acids. After removal of 4 bases from V and 4 bases from J, the junction contained 6 bases not matched to a gene. CDR1 is MGHRA, CDR2 YSYEKL, per germline. CDR3 amino acids: CASSPAGTGAETQYF. For the CDR3, the DNA is TGCGCCAGCAGCCCAGCCGGGACAGGGGCAGAGACCCAGTACTTC.

This rearrangement joins TRBV6-1 to TRBJ1-2; no firm D call. The V gene's germline CDR1 is MNHNS and CDR2 SASEGT. The CDR3 runs 13 residues. V was clipped by 6 bases and J by 5 bases, with 13 bases between them. CDR3 in amino acids: CASRVTLRYGYTF. The DNA for the CDR3 is TGTGCCAGCAGGGTCACCCTCCGGTATGGCTACACCTTC.

The chain links TRBV6-1 to TRBJ1-5; 9 positions agree with TRBD1. Germline-derived CDR1 and CDR2 are MNHNS and SASEGT. The CDR3 consists of 15 residues. With V trimmed by 5 bases and J by 2 bases, 4 bases remained unmatched. CDR3 sequence (DNA): TGTGCCAGCAGTCTACAGGGGGCAGGCAATCAGCCCCAGCATTTT. Encoded protein: CASSLQGAGNQPQHF.

This chain uses TRBV11-3 with TRBJ2-5; unclear D gene. The CDR3 spans 13 residues. Per the germline V gene, CDR1 is SGHNT and CDR2 is YENEEA. Trimming took off 4 bases at V and 0 bases at J, with 6 bases between the two ends. In DNA form, the CDR3 reads TGTGCCAGCAGCTCCCGGGACCAAGAGACCCAGTACTTC. It codes for CASSSRDQETQYF.

The chain employs TRBV4-1 and TRBJ2-5; TRBD2 matches at 7 bases. The CDR3 has 16 amino acids. The trim removed 6 bases at V and 0 bases at J, leaving 10 bases unmatched. Germline V gives CDR1 MGHRA, CDR2 YSYEKL. CDR3: CASRPSSGPYQETQYF. The CDR3 DNA reads TGCGCCAGCAGGCCCTCTAGCGGCCCGTACCAAGAGACCCAGTACTTC.

The rearrangement links TRBV4-3 to TRBJ1-2; maybe TRBD1 (6 bases). The germline gives CDR1 LGHNA, CDR2 YSLEER. Trimming stripped 0 bases from V and 4 bases from J, with 27 bases between. The CDR3 runs 20 residues. The CDR3 loop reads CASSQELPGQRRVGFYGYTF. CDR3 bases: TGCGCCAGCAGCCAAGAACTCCCGGGACAACGTAGAGTGGGTTTCTATGGCTACACCTTC.

This chain links TRBV5-4 with TRBJ2-7; D possibly corresponds to TRBD2 (6 bases). The CDR3 has 15 residues. Trimming removed 4 bases from V and 1 base from J, with 15 bases in between. CDR1 is SGHNT, CDR2 YYREEE, per germline (reference sequence). The CDR3 loop reads CASSQAAGPSYEQYF. The CDR3 DNA sequence: TGTGCCAGCAGCCAAGCAGCGGGTCCGTCCTACGAGCAGTACTTC.

The chain links TRBV7-9 to TRBJ1-5; no firm D call. The length of the CDR3 is 14 residues. Germline V gene sequence: CDR1 SEHNR, CDR2 FQNEAQ (reference sequence). V dropped 5 bases and J dropped 0 bases, with 8 bases sitting between them. CDR3: CASSPIISNQPQHF. The CDR3 nucleotides read TGTGCCAGCAGCCCAATCATTAGCAATCAGCCCCAGCATTTT. The variable domain in full, with the rest retrieved from reference TRBV7-9 and TRBJ1-5, is DTGVSQNPRHKITKRGQNVTFRCDPISEHNRLYWYRQTLGQGPEFLTYFQNEAQLEKSRLLSDRFSAERPKGSFSTLEIQRTEQGDSAMYLCASSPIISNQPQHFGDGTRLSIL.

The chain is built from TRBV6-5 and TRBJ2-7, with 10 bases aligning to TRBD2. The CDR3 runs to 15 residues. The germline V gene encodes CDR1 MNHEY and CDR2 SVGAGI. The trim removed 2 bases at V and 2 bases at J, leaving 3 bases unmatched. The CDR3 DNA sequence: TGTGCCAGCAGTTACGATCTAGCGGGGGCCTACGAGCAGTACTTC. Translation gives CASSYDLAGAYEQYF.

The chain employs TRBV6-5 and TRBJ2-3; TRBD2 agrees at 8 bases. V shed 2 bases and J 6 bases; nucleotides not matched to a gene: 10. The V gene's germline CDR1 is MNHEY and CDR2 SVGAGI. The CDR3 has 16 residues. CDR3 amino acids: CASSYLSGTRPDTQYF. CDR3 in DNA: TGTGCCAGCAGTTACCTTTCCGGGACTAGGCCGGATACGCAGTATTTT.

This sequence joins TRBV2 and TRBJ1-2; perhaps TRBD1 as D (5 bases). This CDR3 contains 11 residues. Trimming shortened V by 6 bases and J by 6 bases, and 8 bases separated the two germline ends. The germline gives CDR1 SNHLY, CDR2 FYNNEI. CDR3 nucleotide sequence: TGTGCCAGCAGACAGGCGGATGGCTACACCTTC. The encoded protein is CASRQADGYTF.

The chain carries TRBV4-2 and TRBJ2-7, with 11 bases matching TRBD2. CDR1 is LGHNA, CDR2 YNFKEQ, per germline. The CDR3 totals 15 residues. V lost 4 bases and J lost 0; bases outside the gene matches: 2. The CDR3 DNA reads TGTGCCAGCAGCCCGGGACTAGCGGCCTCCTACGAGCAGTACTTC. Protein sequence: CASSPGLAASYEQYF.

The chain uses TRBV6-5 and TRBJ2-7, with 7 bases fitting TRBD1. V shed 0 bases and J 0 bases; nucleotides not matched to a gene: 2. Per the germline V gene, CDR1 is MNHEY and CDR2 is SVGAGI. The CDR3 contains 15 residues. The CDR3 sequence is CASSYSGTDSYEQYF. The CDR3 DNA sequence: TGTGCCAGCAGTTACTCCGGGACAGACTCCTACGAGCAGTACTTC.

The rearrangement joins TRBV28 to TRBJ2-3; maybe TRBD1 (5 bases). CDR3 size: 14 residues. Germline V gene sequence: CDR1 MDHEN, CDR2 SYDVKM. The V and J ends lost 2 bases and 0 bases respectively, with 6 bases between them. The CDR3 nucleotides read TGTGCCAGCAGTTTAGGGGCTAGCACAGATACGCAGTATTTT. It encodes CASSLGASTDTQYF.

In regard to this clone: The junction differs from germline at one of its ends, possibly a read error. The chain is built from TRBV7-7 and TRBJ2-3, with TRBD1 matching over 8 bases. Germline values: CDR1 SSHAT, CDR2 FNYEAQ (reference sequence). The CDR3 spans 15 residues. The chain's CDR3 is CASSSAGQATDTQYF. As DNA, the CDR3 is TGTGCTAGCAGCTCTGCGGGACAGGCGACAGATACGCAGTATTTT.

J is TRBJ2-3 and V is TRBV14; D is perhaps TRBD2 (5 bases). The V end lost 0 bases, the J end lost 6 bases, and 19 bases lay between the germline ends. CDR1 is SGHDN, CDR2 FVKESK, per germline. The CDR3 runs 17 residues. CDR3 bases: TGTGCCAGCAGCCAAGAATATTGGGGAGAGGGAATGGATACGCAGTATTTT. It translates to CASSQEYWGEGMDTQYF.

The chain has TRBV9 and TRBJ2-7, with TRBD1 identical over 8 bases. V lost 0 bases and J lost 0; bases outside the gene matches: 2. Germline-derived CDR1 and CDR2 are SGDLS and YYNGEE. The CDR3 extends over 15 amino acids. Here the CDR3 DNA reads TGTGCCAGCAGCGTAGGGACAGGGATCTCCTACGAGCAGTACTTC. Its translation is CASSVGTGISYEQYF.

The V call is TRBV9, the J call TRBJ2-3; D uncertain. V dropped 4 bases and J dropped 1 base, with 4 bases sitting between them. Germline CDR1 is SGDLS and CDR2 is YYNGEE. This CDR3 region has 12 residues. This CDR3 is CASSSRTDTQYF. The DNA for the CDR3 is TGTGCCAGCAGCTCTCGCACAGATACGCAGTATTTT.

The chain combines TRBV5-6 with TRBJ1-6; D might be TRBD1 (6 bases). The V gene lost 4 bases and the J gene lost 7 bases, with 12 bases spanning the gap. The CDR3 totals 14 residues. The germline V gene encodes CDR1 SGHDT and CDR2 YYEEEE. Written as DNA, the CDR3 is TGTGCCAGCAGCCTAGGACAGAGGAATTCACCCCTCCACTTT. This encodes CASSLGQRNSPLHF.